The following is a T cell receptor beta chain sequence with its context. Its specificity is unknown. This sample was taken from a study of cytomegalovirus exposure and HLA in healthy donors. Overall study results and limits: The later analysis indicated that the majority of CMV-associated TCR beta chains appeared HLA-restricted. Among the CMV-associated chains, a few were confirmed in vitro as specific for CMV antigens.

This PCR relied on a set of 60 Vbeta primers and 13 Jbeta primers. The repertoire was sequenced with immunoSEQ multiplex PCR; TCRdb's copy has only in-frame clones and lacks some. The data show 150,000 to 160,000 clones, with 82% seen just once and 6.6% held by the top ten. V was cut by 0 bases and J by 6 bases, with 12 bases left in between. The length of the CDR3 is 14 residues. Germline values: CDR1 SGDLS, CDR2 YYNGEE. The chain carries TRBV9 and TRBJ1-2; weak D call: TRBD1 (5 bases). The receptor was derived from a woman in her forties or fifties in good health and CMV-seropositive. The sample taken for sequencing was PBMCs. CDR3 nucleotide sequence: TGTGCCAGCAGCGTAGACGGAGGGACGGATGGCTACACCTTC. It translates to CASSVDGGTDGYTF.